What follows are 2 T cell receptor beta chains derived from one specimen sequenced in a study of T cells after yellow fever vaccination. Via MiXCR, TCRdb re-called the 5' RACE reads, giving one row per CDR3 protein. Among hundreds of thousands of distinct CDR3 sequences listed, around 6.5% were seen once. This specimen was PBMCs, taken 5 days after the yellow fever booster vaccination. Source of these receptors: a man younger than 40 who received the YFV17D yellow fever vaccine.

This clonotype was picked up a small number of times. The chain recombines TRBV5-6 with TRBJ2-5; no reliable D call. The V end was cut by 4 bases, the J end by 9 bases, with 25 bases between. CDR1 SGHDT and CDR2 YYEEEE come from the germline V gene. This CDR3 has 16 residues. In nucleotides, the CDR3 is TGTGCCAGCAGCGGGAATACGCTGACGGCCCAGTGGGCCCAGTACTTC. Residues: CASSGNTLTAQWAQYF.

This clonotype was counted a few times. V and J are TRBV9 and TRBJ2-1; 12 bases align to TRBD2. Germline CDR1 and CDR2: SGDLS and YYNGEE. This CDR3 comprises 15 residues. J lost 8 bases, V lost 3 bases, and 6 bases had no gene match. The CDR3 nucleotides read TGTGCCAGCAGCGCTAGCGGGAGGGCCGACTATGAGCAGTTCTTC. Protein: CASSASGRADYEQFF.